This TCR beta chain was recovered during a study of blood T cells in healthy people across ages. Turning to the study itself: T cells yielded about one barcoded beta molecule per two cells through template switching. Findings and limits, study-wide: PBMCs went unsorted, and a conclusive naive versus antigen-experienced comparison was therefore prevented.

CDR3 size: 13 residues. CDR1 and CDR2 from the germline V gene are MNHEY and SVGEGT. The ends were cut back, 1 base at V and 5 bases at J, with 5 bases in the middle. A J-beta primer mix and a sample-barcoded 5' primer were used in a second PCR of about 7 to 12 cycles. Each cDNA molecule received a tag from a template-switch adaptor that had 12 random nucleotides. Each CDR3 protein is one row after TCRdb ran MiXCR on the 5' RACE reads. The sample comprises under 800,000 distinct CDR3 sequences, around 21% of which are singletons, and 3% to 4.5% rests with the top ten. Points on this clonotype: The antigen is not known.

The receptor's source is a man aged 65 to 85 in good health. The V and J genes are TRBV6-2 or TRBV6-3 and TRBJ2-2; D gene ambiguous. Sequencing input: blood. The CDR3 is CASSYFGTGELFF. CDR3 DNA sequence: TGTGCCAGCAGTTACTTTGGAACCGGGGAGCTGTTTTTT.